This TCR beta chain derives from a study of T cells in Graves' hyperthyroidism and ophthalmopathy. Study conclusions and caveats: Blood also showed most of the thyroid clonotypes that were expanded above 0.001.

Worth noting for this clonotype: No antigen is known for it.

Unmatched junction bases numbered 6, after V lost 2 bases and J lost 7 bases. From germline, CDR1 is MNHEY and CDR2 SVGEGT. The CDR3 loop spans 17 amino acids. The investigators amplified TCR beta CDR3 regions from RNA transcripts. Researchers ran a first-round RT-PCR on the TCR CDR3 using the HTBI primer set. TCRdb reanalysed the multiplex PCR reads using MiXCR and keeps one entry per CDR3 protein. The repertoire holds 300,000 to 350,000 distinct CDR3 sequences, with 15% to 20% as singletons. Thyroid ultrasound, orbital computed tomography, clinical symptoms, and serum thyroxine and TRAb underpinned diagnoses.

This rearrangement joins TRBV6-2 or TRBV6-3 to TRBJ1-6; 12 bases agree with TRBD1. The material sequenced was blood. This receptor was obtained from a woman in her forties or fifties with Graves' hyperthyroidism. CDR3 in amino acids: CASSYTWDRGPNSPLHF. In DNA, the CDR3 is TGTGCCAGCAGTTACACTTGGGACAGGGGGCCAAATTCACCCCTCCACTTT.